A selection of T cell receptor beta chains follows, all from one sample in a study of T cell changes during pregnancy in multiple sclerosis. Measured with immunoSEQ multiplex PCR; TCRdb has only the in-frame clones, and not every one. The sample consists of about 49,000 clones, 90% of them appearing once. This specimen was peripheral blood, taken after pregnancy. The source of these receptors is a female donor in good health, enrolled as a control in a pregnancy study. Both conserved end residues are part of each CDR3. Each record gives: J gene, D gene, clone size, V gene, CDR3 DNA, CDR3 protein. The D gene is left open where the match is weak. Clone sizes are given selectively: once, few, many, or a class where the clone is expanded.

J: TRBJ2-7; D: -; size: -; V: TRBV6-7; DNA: TGTGCCAGCAGTTACGGGGCAATTCTGAGCTCCTACGAGCAGTACTTC; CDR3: CASSYGAILSSYEQYF
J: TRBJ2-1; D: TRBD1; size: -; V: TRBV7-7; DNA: TGTGCTAGCAGCCCCAGGGGGTCTGAGCAGTTCTTC; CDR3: CASSPRGSEQFF
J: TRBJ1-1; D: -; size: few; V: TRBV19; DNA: TGTGCCAGTAGTGGCCGGGAGGGTAGGACTGAAGCTTTCTTT; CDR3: CASSGREGRTEAFF
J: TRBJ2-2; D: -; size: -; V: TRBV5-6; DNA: TGTGCCAGCAGCCGGGGGTCTACAACCGGGGAGCTGTTTTTT; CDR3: CASSRGSTTGELFF
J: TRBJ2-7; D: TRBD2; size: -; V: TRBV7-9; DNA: TGTGCCAGCAGCTTAGAGCGGGGGGAGCACGAGCAGTACTTC; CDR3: CASSLERGEHEQYF
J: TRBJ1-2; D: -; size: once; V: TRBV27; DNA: TGTGCCAGCAGTTCCCCCAGGGGAGGGTACTATGGCTACACCTTC; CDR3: CASSSPRGGYYGYTF
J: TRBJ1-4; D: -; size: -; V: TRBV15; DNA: TGTGCCACCAGCAGAGACAGGGGTAATGAAAAACTGTTTTTT; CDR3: CATSRDRGNEKLFF
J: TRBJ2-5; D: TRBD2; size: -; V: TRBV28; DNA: TGTGCCAGCAGTGGCGGGGGAGTTGGCGGCGAGACCCAGTACTTC; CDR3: CASSGGGVGGETQYF
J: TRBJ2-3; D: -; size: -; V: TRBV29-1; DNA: TGCAGCGTTCACAGCCTCCTAGATACGCAGTATTTT; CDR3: CSVHSLLDTQYF
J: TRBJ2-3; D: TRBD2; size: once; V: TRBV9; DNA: TGTGCCAGCAGCGTCCTAGCGGGAGATCCAGATACGCAGTATTTT; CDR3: CASSVLAGDPDTQYF